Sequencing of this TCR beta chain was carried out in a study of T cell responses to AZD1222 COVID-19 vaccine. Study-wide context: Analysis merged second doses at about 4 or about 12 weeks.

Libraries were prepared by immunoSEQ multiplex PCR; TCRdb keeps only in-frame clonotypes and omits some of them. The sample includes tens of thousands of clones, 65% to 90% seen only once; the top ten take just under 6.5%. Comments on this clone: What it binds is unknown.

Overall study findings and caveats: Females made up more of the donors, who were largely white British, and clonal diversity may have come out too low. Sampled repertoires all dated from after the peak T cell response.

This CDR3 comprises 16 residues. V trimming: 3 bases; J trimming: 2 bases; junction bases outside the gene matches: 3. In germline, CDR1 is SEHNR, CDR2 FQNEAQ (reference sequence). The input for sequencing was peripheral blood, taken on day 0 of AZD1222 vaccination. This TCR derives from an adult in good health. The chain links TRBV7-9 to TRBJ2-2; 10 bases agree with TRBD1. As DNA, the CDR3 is TGTGCCAGCAGCTTGGGACAGGGGACAAACACCGGGGAGCTGTTTTTT. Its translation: CASSLGQGTNTGELFF.